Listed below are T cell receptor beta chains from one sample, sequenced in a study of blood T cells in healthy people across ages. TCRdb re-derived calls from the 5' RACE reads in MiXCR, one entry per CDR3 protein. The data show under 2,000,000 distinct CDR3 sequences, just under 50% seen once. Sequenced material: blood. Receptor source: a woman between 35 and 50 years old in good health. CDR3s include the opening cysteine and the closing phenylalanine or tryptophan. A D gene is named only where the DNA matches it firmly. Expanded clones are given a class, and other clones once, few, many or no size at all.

CANSLGTTDGYTF	TGTGCCAACAGCTTAGGAACGACGGATGGCTACACCTTC	TRBV7-2	TRBJ1-2	-	-
CASSDPGLVSQYF	TGTGCCAGCAGTGATCCGGGACTAGTGTCCCAGTACTTC	TRBV6-2/TRBV6-3	TRBJ2-5	TRBD2	few
CASSSPGRIPYEQHF	TGTGCCAGCAGTTCTCCGGGGCGGATCCCCTACGAGCAGCACTTC	TRBV6-5	TRBJ2-7	-	-
CSVVLGQDIEQYF	TGCAGCGTTGTCTTAGGACAGGATATCGAGCAGTACTTC	TRBV29-1	TRBJ2-7	TRBD1	-
CASSLDNSEETQYF	TGTGCCAGCAGCTTAGATAACAGCGAAGAGACCCAGTACTTC	TRBV7-9	TRBJ2-5	-	-
CASSQEKSAWAKNIQYF	TGTGCCAGCAGCCAAGAAAAATCGGCTTGGGCCAAAAACATTCAGTACTTC	TRBV4-2	TRBJ2-4	-	-
CASRMGELGYEQYF	TGTGCCAGCAGGATGGGGGAGTTGGGATACGAGCAGTACTTC	TRBV6-5	TRBJ2-7	-	-
CAIRTGVTDGYTF	TGTGCCATCAGGACGGGGGTGACGGATGGCTACACCTTC	TRBV10-3	TRBJ1-2	-	-
CAISARQGFGQYF	TGTGCCATCAGTGCTAGACAGGGTTTCGGGCAGTACTTC	TRBV10-3	TRBJ2-7	TRBD1	few
CASSPKRPLAGGPYETQYF	TGTGCCAGCAGCCCAAAGAGGCCACTAGCGGGGGGTCCCTATGAGACCCAGTACTTC	TRBV9	TRBJ2-5	TRBD2	-
CASSPLRGQGAGGYGYTF	TGTGCCAGCAGTCCATTAAGAGGACAGGGGGCAGGGGGATATGGCTACACCTTC	TRBV6-1	TRBJ1-2	TRBD1	-
CASSTGGGTAYGYTF	TGCGCCAGCAGCACCGGTGGCGGGACGGCCTATGGCTACACCTTC	TRBV5-1	TRBJ1-2	-	-
CASSLAGLDIQETQYF	TGCGCCAGCAGCTTGGCGGGACTAGACATCCAAGAGACCCAGTACTTC	TRBV5-1	TRBJ2-5	TRBD2	-
CASGPGSGGPTYNEQFF	TGCGCCAGCGGCCCAGGTAGCGGGGGGCCAACCTACAATGAGCAGTTCTTC	TRBV4-1	TRBJ2-1	TRBD2	-
CSVEGQGDEYEQYF	TGCAGCGTTGAAGGACAGGGGGATGAGTACGAGCAGTACTTC	TRBV29-1	TRBJ2-7	TRBD1	few
CSATGQVATNEKLFF	TGCAGTGCCACGGGACAGGTGGCAACTAATGAAAAACTGTTTTTT	TRBV20-1	TRBJ1-4	TRBD1	-
CASSPASGPTDTQYF	TGTGCCAGCAGCCCTGCTAGCGGTCCCACAGATACGCAGTATTTT	TRBV7-2	TRBJ2-3	TRBD2	-
CASSVEGHYGYTF	TGTGCCAGCAGCGTAGAGGGGCACTATGGCTACACCTTC	TRBV9	TRBJ1-2	-	few